The rows below give T cell receptor beta chains drawn from one sample of a study of blood T cell repertoires in COVID-19. Sequenced by immunoSEQ multiplex PCR; TCRdb stores in-frame clones only, minus some. Of fewer than 300,000 clones in the sample, 83% were seen once. Material for sequencing was peripheral blood. The receptors here all came from a woman aged 45-65 years who had recovered from COVID-19. Each CDR3 is given with its conserved first and last residue. D genes are given only for firm matches. Some rows mark clone size as missing; the rest say once, few, many or name a class of expanded clone.

size: once; D: -; V: TRBV11-1; CDR3: CASSSRTGRTEAFF
size: -; D: TRBD2; V: TRBV4-2; CDR3: CASSQESGLAGGALQFF
size: -; D: TRBD2; V: TRBV23-1; CDR3: CASSQSWGAVAGDEQYF
size: -; D: TRBD2; V: TRBV5-4; CDR3: CASSSGRGAVTDTQYF
size: -; D: TRBD1; V: TRBV14; CDR3: CASSLPDRGGYTF
size: -; D: TRBD2; V: TRBV7-9; CDR3: CASSLGTSGSRSSYEQYF
size: -; D: TRBD1; V: TRBV6-1; CDR3: CASSEGDSYEQYF
size: -; D: -; V: TRBV3-1/TRBV3-2; CDR3: CASSPLRGSSTDTQYF
size: -; D: TRBD1; V: TRBV4-2; CDR3: CASSQVTGVTPYEQYF
size: -; D: TRBD1; V: TRBV19; CDR3: CASSTQGADNSPLHF
size: -; D: -; V: TRBV10-3; CDR3: CAISEGPGGLETQYF
size: -; D: -; V: TRBV4-2; CDR3: CASSQGGFGNTIYF
size: -; D: -; V: TRBV3-1/TRBV3-2; CDR3: CASWSSSGTQYF
size: -; D: -; V: TRBV27; CDR3: CASSLLEGPYNEQFF
size: once; D: -; V: TRBV7-8; CDR3: CASSLVGVGNEQFF
size: -; D: -; V: TRBV30; CDR3: CAWSNRLQGEAFF
size: -; D: TRBD1; V: TRBV6-2/TRBV6-3; CDR3: CASSYLRTGMYGYTF
size: -; D: -; V: TRBV24-1; CDR3: CATSTPLIAAPYNEQFF
size: -; D: -; V: TRBV7-2; CDR3: CASRLAGTGNSPLHF
size: few; D: -; V: TRBV4-1; CDR3: CASSQVYGNTEAFF
size: -; D: TRBD1; V: TRBV5-5; CDR3: CASSRGQGAGNTIYF
size: -; D: -; V: TRBV28; CDR3: CASSLVFGEAFF
size: few; D: TRBD1; V: TRBV10-1; CDR3: CASSESAHRTGSDQPQHF
size: -; D: TRBD1; V: TRBV28; CDR3: CASRGTGGYNEQFF
size: few; D: TRBD2; V: TRBV7-2; CDR3: CASSGTSGGRETQYF
size: -; D: TRBD2; V: TRBV24-1; CDR3: CATSDRTSGGPSYNEQFF
size: few; D: TRBD2; V: TRBV7-2; CDR3: CASSPIPSAGGKQFF
size: -; D: -; V: TRBV7-9; CDR3: CASSPLGLANKEETQYF
size: -; D: TRBD1; V: TRBV25-1; CDR3: CASSVRQGGGYTF
size: -; D: TRBD2; V: TRBV9; CDR3: CASSVDGGSYEQYF
size: -; D: -; V: TRBV5-1; CDR3: CASSLGQYTDTQYF
size: -; D: -; V: TRBV4-2; CDR3: CASSQGHSTYEQYF
size: -; D: TRBD1; V: TRBV30; CDR3: CAWNRGRNPEAFF
size: -; D: TRBD2; V: TRBV5-6; CDR3: CASSLRRLAGGGNEQFF
size: -; D: -; V: TRBV7-2; CDR3: CASNQARELFF
size: -; D: -; V: TRBV4-3; CDR3: CASSQAFQREQFF
size: few; D: -; V: TRBV27; CDR3: CASSRRGGPTGELFF
size: -; D: -; V: TRBV11-3; CDR3: CASSPGWAPYEQYF
size: -; D: TRBD1; V: TRBV5-4; CDR3: CASSPGQGSYEQYF
size: once; D: -; V: TRBV7-2; CDR3: CASSPGGTGTQYF
size: -; D: -; V: TRBV28; CDR3: CASRPRGSYEQYF
size: -; D: -; V: TRBV28; CDR3: CASSDPEEQETQYF
size: many; D: -; V: TRBV19; CDR3: CASSLGRLRGNEQFF
size: -; D: -; V: TRBV5-1; CDR3: CASSLARDSGTDTQYF
size: -; D: -; V: TRBV5-1; CDR3: CASRAVPGHFIEQFF
size: once; D: -; V: TRBV12-3/TRBV12-4; CDR3: CASRQTDEAFF
size: once; D: -; V: TRBV12-3/TRBV12-4; CDR3: CASSSSSYNEQFF
size: -; D: TRBD1; V: TRBV3-1/TRBV3-2; CDR3: CATGTGSTDTQYF
size: -; D: TRBD1; V: TRBV6-5; CDR3: CASMGTGVGEKLFF
size: -; D: TRBD1; V: TRBV20-1; CDR3: CSASTGTGVGETQYF
size: -; D: TRBD2; V: TRBV11-3; CDR3: CASSFSGTSGGARGNEQFF
size: -; D: TRBD1; V: TRBV5-1; CDR3: CASSQQGESSGNTIYF
size: -; D: TRBD2; V: TRBV6-4; CDR3: CASSDPGLDDTQYF
size: -; D: TRBD2; V: TRBV30; CDR3: CAWSGSELAGSYNEQFF
size: -; D: TRBD2; V: TRBV7-2; CDR3: CASRPTSGAALYNEQFF
size: -; D: -; V: TRBV18; CDR3: CASTGGSNSPLHF
size: once; D: TRBD2; V: TRBV10-1; CDR3: CASNYTSGRARQETQYF